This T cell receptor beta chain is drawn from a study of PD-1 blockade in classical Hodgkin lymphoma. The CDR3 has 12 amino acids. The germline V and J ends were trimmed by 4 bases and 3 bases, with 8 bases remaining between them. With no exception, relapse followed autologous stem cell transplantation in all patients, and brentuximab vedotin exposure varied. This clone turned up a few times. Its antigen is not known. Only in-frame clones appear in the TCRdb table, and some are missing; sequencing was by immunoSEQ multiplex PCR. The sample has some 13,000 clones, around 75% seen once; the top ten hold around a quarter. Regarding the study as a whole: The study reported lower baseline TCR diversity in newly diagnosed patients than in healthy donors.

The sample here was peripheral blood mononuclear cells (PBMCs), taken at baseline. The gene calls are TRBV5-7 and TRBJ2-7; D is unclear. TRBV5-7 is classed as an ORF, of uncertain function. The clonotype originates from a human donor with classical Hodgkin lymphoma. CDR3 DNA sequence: TGTGCCAGCAGCCGGACCCTCTACGAGCAGTACTTC. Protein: CASSRTLYEQYF.